The 12 T cell receptor beta chains below come from one sample, sequenced in a study of cytomegalovirus exposure and HLA in healthy donors. Clones were sequenced by immunoSEQ multiplex PCR, and TCRdb holds only the in-frame ones, with some missing. Of 150,000 to 200,000 clones detected, around nine tenths appear once; the ten largest clones hold approximately 2.4%. The sequenced sample consisted of PBMCs. These receptors all come from a man aged 18-30 years in good health and CMV-seropositive.

As DNA, the CDR3 is TGTGCCAGCAGTGAATCGTCAGGCGGGACCAAAAACATTCAGTACTTC. Translation gives CASSESSGGTKNIQYF. V gene TRBV25-1 combines with J gene TRBJ2-4, with D perhaps TRBD2 (6 bases). The CDR3 has 16 amino acids. The V gene lost 1 base and the J gene lost 2 bases, with 12 bases spanning the gap. CDR1 is MGHDK and CDR2 is SYGVNS in the germline V gene. The variable domain in full, completed from reference TRBV25-1 and TRBJ2-4, reads EADIYQTPRYLVIGTGKKITLECSQTMGHDKMYWYQQDPGMELHLIHYSYGVNSTEKGDLSSESTVSRIRTEHFPLTLESARPSHTSQYLCASSESSGGTKNIQYFGAGTRLSVL.

The chain is built from TRBV29-1 and TRBJ2-5; 10 nucleotides line up with TRBD2. The CDR3 loop spans 15 amino acids. Looked up from germline, CDR1 is SQVTM and CDR2 is ANQGSEA. Germline trimming cut 3 bases from V and 1 base from J; bases unmatched to any gene: 5. In DNA, the CDR3 is TGCAGCGTTGACTCGGCTAGCGGGGGCCAAGAGACCCAGTACTTC. Its translation is CSVDSASGGQETQYF.

This clone was observed a few times. The chain is built from TRBV2 and TRBJ2-3, with no clear D. Germline CDR1 SNHLY, CDR2 FYNNEI. The CDR3 covers 13 residues. Between the trimmed V and J ends, which lost 6 bases and 5 bases, there was a span of 12 bases. The CDR3 DNA reads TGTGCCAGCAGGGTGACTCGTTTAGATACGCAGTATTTT. Its translation is CASRVTRLDTQYF.

The chain links TRBV4-1 to TRBJ1-5; D might be TRBD1 (6 bases). The ends were cut back, 5 bases at V and 6 bases at J, with 17 bases in the middle. The CDR3 is 15 amino acids. CDR1 is MGHRA, CDR2 YSYEKL, per germline. DNA of the CDR3: TGCGCCAGCAGCAAGGGACAAGGAGAGGGTCAGCCCCAGCATTTT. It codes for CASSKGQGEGQPQHF.

This rearrangement joins TRBV5-5 to TRBJ2-7, with 12 bases that match TRBD2. CDR3 length: 15 amino acids. J was trimmed by 5 bases and V by 4 bases; bases with no gene match: 7. The germline V gene encodes CDR1 SGHKS and CDR2 YYEKEE (reference sequence). The CDR3 sequence is CASSPTSGSLDEQYF. CDR3 nucleotide sequence: TGTGCCAGCAGCCCGACTAGCGGGAGTCTCGACGAGCAGTACTTC.

The rearrangement joins TRBV27 to TRBJ2-7; 7 nucleotides line up with TRBD1. Germline CDR1 reads MNHEY; CDR2 reads SMNVEV (reference sequence). This CDR3 has 15 amino acids. Losses at the gene ends were 5 bases for V and 2 bases for J; bases not matched to a gene: 9. The CDR3 DNA sequence: TGTGCCAGCAGTATAACCGGGACAGCGGCCTACGAGCAGTACTTC. Its protein is CASSITGTAAYEQYF.

This clone occurred once. This chain connects TRBV7-8 to TRBJ2-6, with D perhaps TRBD1 (5 bases). The germline CDR1 and CDR2 sequences are SGHVS and FQNEAQ. The CDR3 consists of 14 residues. The CDR3 coding sequence is TGTGCAGGGGTGAACCCCTCTGGGGCCAACGTCCTGACTTTC. Residues: CAGVNPSGANVLTF.

This clone was seen once. The V gene is TRBV10-3, the J gene TRBJ1-2; D is ambiguous. The CDR3 spans 13 residues. Looked up from germline, CDR1 is ENHRY and CDR2 is SYGVKD. V was pared by 2 bases and J by 3 bases, with 7 bases between. The CDR3 here is CAISEDGYYGYTF. The CDR3 DNA is TGTGCCATCAGTGAGGACGGGTACTATGGCTACACCTTC.

The chain has TRBV4-3 and TRBJ1-3; D is possibly TRBD1 (6 bases). The CDR3 loop spans 16 amino acids. CDR1 is LGHNA, CDR2 YSLEER, per germline. Trimming removed 0 bases from V and 2 bases from J, with 11 bases in between. The CDR3 nucleotides read TGCGCCAGCAGCCAAGATCGGACAGCCACTGGAAACACCATATATTTT. Its translation: CASSQDRTATGNTIYF.

The chain employs TRBV27 and TRBJ1-3, with unresolved D. Trimming pared 3 bases from V and 0 bases from J, leaving 6 bases between. Germline V gene lookup returns CDR1 MNHEY and CDR2 SMNVEV (reference sequence). This CDR3 comprises 14 residues. The CDR3 spells CASSLAGSGNTIYF. In DNA form, the CDR3 reads TGTGCCAGCAGTTTGGCAGGCTCTGGAAACACCATATATTTT.

This clone was recorded only once. The chain recombines TRBV7-2 with TRBJ2-5; D not certain. Trimming left V 5 bases short and J 4 bases short, with 14 bases between. This CDR3 is 14 amino acids long. In germline, CDR1 is SGHTA, CDR2 FQGNSA. The CDR3 reads CASSLVERSETQYF. For the CDR3, the DNA is TGTGCCAGCAGCCTAGTCGAGCGATCAGAGACCCAGTACTTC.

This clone came up a few times. The rearrangement links TRBV27 to TRBJ1-1; perhaps TRBD1 as D (6 bases). The CDR3 totals 12 residues. Germline V gene data show CDR1 as MNHEY and CDR2 as SMNVEV (reference sequence). The V end was cut by 6 bases, the J end by 6 bases, with 11 bases between. The CDR3 DNA is TGTGCCAGCAGCAGCAGGGGATCTGAAGCTTTCTTT. It encodes CASSSRGSEAFF.